This T cell receptor (beta chain) was obtained from a study of T cells expressing NK-cell markers. The CDR3 has 15 amino acids. TCRdb re-called the 5' RACE reads; every CDR3 protein appears as one record, without DNA. This table lists 500,000 to 700,000 distinct CDR3 sequences. Input material: blood T cells: a sorted CD56 or NKG2C T cell subset, CD4+ or CD8+ T cells, or bulk PBMC T cells (not recorded which). This TCR came from a man between 18 and 29 years old in good health. The chain uses TRBV12-3 or TRBV12-4 and TRBJ1-3; the D call of TRBD1 rests on TCRdb alone, since no DNA is present to check it. The CDR3 loop reads CASSWGQGAGNTIYF.